A selection of T cell receptor beta chains follows, all from one sample in a study of shared clonotypes between healthy human individuals. The method was immunoSEQ multiplex PCR; TCRdb's version includes in-frame clones alone and lacks a portion of them. The data contain some 1,100,000 clones, more than 75% of them singletons. Sample: memory CD4+ T cells from PBMCs. These receptor sequences come from a man between 18 and 35 years old in good health. Some clones in this sample may be carry-over from other donors' samples. Each CDR3 is given with its conserved first and last residue.

>TRBV5-4|TRBJ2-4
CASSLPESDIQYF
>TRBV20-1|TRBJ2-7
CSHLGVSEQYF
>TRBV18|TRBJ1-1
CASSPGERLGAFF
>TRBV28|TRBJ1-2
CASSLRGAIYGYTF
>TRBV6-5|TRBJ2-7
CASSYGPSGTYEQYF
>TRBV6-5|TRBJ2-5
CASSPNLLIETQYF
>TRBV15|TRBJ2-5
CATNRAPQETQYF
>TRBV18|TRBJ2-5
CASSPPNRGRQETQYF
>TRBV4-1|TRBJ2-5
CASSQGAGIQETQYF
>TRBV6-1|TRBJ1-5
CASSGRQNSNQPQHF
>TRBV28|TRBJ1-2
CASSSSGGGASYGYTF
>TRBV5-1|TRBJ2-5
CASSTGLAGWRQETQYF
>TRBV5-6|TRBJ2-3
CASSETGGVPDTQYF
>TRBV2|TRBJ1-2
CASSAIQGGYGYTF
>TRBV30|TRBJ2-1
CAWSVWASGGNEQFF
>TRBV28|TRBJ2-1
CASTLRDRGDNEQFF
>TRBV7-8|TRBJ2-1
CASSLRDSTSSYNEQFF
>TRBV4-1|TRBJ1-4
CASSQSNSGLVGEKLFF
>TRBV6-6|TRBJ2-7
CASSYGGTSAALNF
>TRBV2|TRBJ2-7
CASSQGQGWHEQYF
>TRBV5-6|TRBJ1-5
CASSLAGRGLGQPQHF
>TRBV6-1|TRBJ1-1
CASSANYRNTEAFF
>TRBV5-6|TRBJ1-1
CASSAGRQGNTEAFF
>TRBV27|TRBJ1-2
CASKNRGDYGYTF
>TRBV2|TRBJ2-7
CASRFLYEQYF
>TRBV7-2|TRBJ2-7
CASSLSGSYEQYF
>TRBV19|TRBJ2-1
CASSKREDSYNEQFF
>TRBV9|TRBJ2-4
CASSAGLADIQYF
>TRBV7-2|TRBJ2-1
CASSSRGTSGRAYFNEQFF
>TRBV20-1|TRBJ1-2
CRGTGYGYTF
>TRBV25-1|TRBJ2-7
CASSIQGAYEQYF
>TRBV27|TRBJ2-1
CASSPQTGMGGEQFF
>TRBV2|TRBJ1-4
CASSRDTSNEKLFF
>TRBV9|TRBJ2-7
CASSSQQDIYEQYF
>TRBV12-5|TRBJ1-1
CASGLSPGTEAFF
>TRBV7-2|TRBJ2-1
CASSLVTSVRNEQFF
>TRBV20-1|TRBJ2-1
CSAGHNEQFF
>TRBV9|TRBJ2-1
CASSVDGGSYNEQFF
>TRBV19|TRBJ1-5
CASSIGPGPPGNQPQHF
>TRBV5-6|TRBJ1-1
CASSLYRNTEAFF
>TRBV19|TRBJ2-5
CASSPAAGDSQYF
>TRBV28|TRBJ2-1
CASSLGFRDRDYNEQFF
>TRBV5-1|TRBJ2-3
CASSLLTGQASTDTQYF
>TRBV7-9|TRBJ1-1
CASSPGGGHTEAFF
>TRBV7-6|TRBJ2-7
CASSLDAGGYEQYF
>TRBV2|TRBJ1-1
CASSYRGSGTEAFF
>TRBV2|TRBJ1-5
CASSEDAGQPQHF
>TRBV10-3|TRBJ1-5
CAITGDNVYQPQHF
>TRBV5-1|TRBJ2-7
CASSLVTGSWEQYF